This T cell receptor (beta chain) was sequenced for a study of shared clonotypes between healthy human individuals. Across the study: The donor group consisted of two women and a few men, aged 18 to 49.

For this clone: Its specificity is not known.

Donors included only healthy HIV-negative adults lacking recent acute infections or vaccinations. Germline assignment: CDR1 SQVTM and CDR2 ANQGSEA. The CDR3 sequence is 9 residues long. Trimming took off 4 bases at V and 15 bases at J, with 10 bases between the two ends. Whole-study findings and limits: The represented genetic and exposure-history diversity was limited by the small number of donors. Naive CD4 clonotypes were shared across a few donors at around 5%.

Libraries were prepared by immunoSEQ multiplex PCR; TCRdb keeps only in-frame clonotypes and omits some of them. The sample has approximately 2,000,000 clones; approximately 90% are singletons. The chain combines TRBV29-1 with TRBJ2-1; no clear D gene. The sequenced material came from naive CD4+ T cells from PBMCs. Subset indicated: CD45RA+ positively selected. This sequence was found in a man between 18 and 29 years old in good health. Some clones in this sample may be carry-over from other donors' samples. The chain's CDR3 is CSVGDGPFF. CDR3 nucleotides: TGCAGCGTTGGCGACGGTCCGTTCTTC.